Detailed here is one TCR beta chain. This record comes from a study of blood T cell repertoires in COVID-19. The protocol was immunoSEQ multiplex PCR, while the TCRdb copy is restricted to in-frame clones and leaves out a portion. The profile shows fewer than 300,000 clones, approximately 90% of them singletons. The length of the CDR3 is 13 residues. CDR1 and CDR2 from the germline V gene are SGDLS and YYNGEE. Trimming left V 4 bases short and J 1 base short, with 8 bases between. The sequencing sample was made of PBMCs or T cells enriched from blood (not recorded which). This sequence was found in a man in his forties who had recovered from COVID-19. This chain joins TRBV9 and TRBJ2-5, with D uncertain. The CDR3 loop is CASSPLGQETQYF. In nucleotides, the CDR3 is TGTGCCAGCAGCCCCCTAGGCCAAGAGACCCAGTACTTC.